The following is a T cell receptor beta chain sequence with its context. Trimming removed 1 base at V and 1 base at J, with 7 bases between. CDR3 length: 15 residues. Germline CDR1 and CDR2: KGHSH and LQKENI. The sample belongs to a study of shared clonotypes between healthy human individuals. Only in-frame clones appear in the TCRdb table, and some are missing; sequencing was by immunoSEQ multiplex PCR. The sample contains some 580,000 clones, 95% to 98% of which appear only once. The rearrangement joins TRBV18 to TRBJ2-2; D uncertain. This TCR was sampled from a woman aged 30 to 39 in good health. The source material was naive CD4+ T cells sorted from blood. Subset specified: CD45RA+ positively selected. CDR3 sequence reads: CASSPQGRNTGELFF. The CDR3 DNA reads as TGTGCCAGCTCACCACAGGGAAGGAACACCGGGGAGCTGTTTTTT.